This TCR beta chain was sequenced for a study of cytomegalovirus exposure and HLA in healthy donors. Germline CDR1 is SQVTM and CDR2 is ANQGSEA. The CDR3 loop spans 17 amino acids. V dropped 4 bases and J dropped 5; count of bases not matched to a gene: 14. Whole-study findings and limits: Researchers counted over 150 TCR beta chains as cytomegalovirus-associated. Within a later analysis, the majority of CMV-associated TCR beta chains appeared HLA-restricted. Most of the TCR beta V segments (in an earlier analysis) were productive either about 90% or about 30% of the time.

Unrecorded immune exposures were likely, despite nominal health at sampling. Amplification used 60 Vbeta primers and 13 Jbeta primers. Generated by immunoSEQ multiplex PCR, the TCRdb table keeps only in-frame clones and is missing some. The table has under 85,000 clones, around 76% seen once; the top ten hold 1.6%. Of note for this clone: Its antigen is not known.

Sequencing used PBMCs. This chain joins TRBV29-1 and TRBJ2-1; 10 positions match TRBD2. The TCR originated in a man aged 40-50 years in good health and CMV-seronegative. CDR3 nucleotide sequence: TGCAGCGTTGCGGATTACCTAGCGGGAGACCGTAACAATGAGCAGTTCTTC. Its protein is CSVADYLAGDRNNEQFF.